A selection of T cell receptor beta chains follows, all from one sample in a study of metastatic and nonmetastatic thyroid tumors. MiXCR reprocessed the PCR reads for TCRdb. The table includes about 15,000 clones, approximately 29% detected once. Sequenced sample: tumor tissue. These receptors all come from a female donor with papillary thyroid cancer or a benign thyroid nodule (not recorded which). Some clones in this sample may be carry-over from other donors' samples. Both conserved end residues are part of each CDR3. A D gene is named only where the DNA matches it firmly. Where a row states a size, it is once, few, many or the class of an expanded clone; other rows omit it.

>TRBJ2-7|TRBV28|few|-
CASYTSLYEQYF
TGTGCCAGTTATACCTCTCTCTACGAGCAGTACTTC
>TRBJ2-7|TRBV4-2|-|TRBD2
CASSQEPSGSNEQYF
TGTGCCAGCAGCCAAGAGCCTAGCGGGAGCAACGAGCAGTACTTC
>TRBJ1-5|TRBV20-1|-|-
CSARDGSRNQPQHF
TGCAGTGCTAGAGACGGCAGTCGCAATCAGCCCCAGCATTTT
>TRBJ2-1|TRBV12-3/TRBV12-4|many|-
CASSLVEREQFF
TGTGCCAGCAGTTTGGTTGAGCGGGAGCAGTTCTTC
>TRBJ2-3|TRBV6-1|medium-sized|TRBD2
CASSESGVGLAGGYTQYF
TGTGCCAGCAGTGAAAGTGGAGTGGGGCTAGCGGGAGGATATACGCAGTATTTT
>TRBJ1-2|TRBV28|-|-
CASRPTDRANYGYAF
TGTGCCAGCAGGCCCACGGACAGAGCAAACTATGGCTACGCCTTC
>TRBJ1-2|TRBV6-6|few|-
CASSYSTRAWEISNYGYTF
TGTGCCAGCAGTTACTCGACTCGGGCCTGGGAGATTAGTAACTATGGCTACACCTTC
>TRBJ2-5|TRBV20-1|many|-
CSAKPGPSAETQYF
TGCAGTGCGAAACCGGGTCCTTCGGCGGAGACCCAGTACTTC
>TRBJ2-7|TRBV7-8|few|TRBD1
CASSPEGDRISYEQYF
TGTGCCAGCAGCCCCGAGGGGGACAGGATATCCTACGAACAGTACTTC
>TRBJ2-1|TRBV6-2/TRBV6-3|few|-
CASSPLGTTSYNEQFF
TGTGCCAGCAGCCCCCTAGGGACCACCTCCTACAATGAGCAGTTCTTC
>TRBJ2-3|TRBV5-4|-|TRBD2
CASSLAGGSTDTQYF
TGTGCCAGCAGCTTAGCGGGAGGAAGCACAGATACGCAGTATTTT
>TRBJ2-7|TRBV11-2|once|TRBD1
CASSLSPAGGSWEQYF
TGTGCCAGCAGCTTAAGCCCGGCAGGGGGTTCGTGGGAGCAGTACTTC
>TRBJ2-7|TRBV12-5|few|-
CASGPDLHEQYF
TGTGCTAGTGGTCCAGACCTCCACGAGCAGTACTTC
>TRBJ2-1|TRBV5-1|medium-sized|-
CASNSGIYNEQFF
TGCGCCAGCAATAGCGGCATCTACAATGAGCAGTTCTTC
>TRBJ1-1|TRBV11-1|many|TRBD1
CASSLGQTGGDTEAFF
TGTGCCAGCAGCTTGGGACAGACAGGCGGGGACACTGAAGCTTTCTTT
>TRBJ2-7|TRBV20-1|medium-sized|-
CSAYDPRGAYEQYF
TGCAGTGCTTACGATCCCCGCGGCGCCTACGAGCAGTACTTC
>TRBJ1-2|TRBV30|-|TRBD1
CAWTRGDRLTNYGYTF
TGTGCCTGGACTAGGGGGGACAGGCTCACCAACTATGGCTACACCTTC
>TRBJ2-7|TRBV20-1|many|-
CSAKAPVGEQYF
TGCAGTGCTAAGGCCCCGGTCGGGGAGCAGTACTTC
>TRBJ2-7|TRBV20-1|-|-
CSARQTEAGKLEQYF
TGCAGTGCTAGACAGACGGAGGCGGGAAAACTCGAGCAGTACTTC
>TRBJ1-1|TRBV20-1|medium-sized|-
CSAREPGEDTEAFF
TGCAGTGCTAGAGAGCCGGGAGAGGACACTGAAGCTTTCTTT
>TRBJ2-7|TRBV5-1|-|-
CASSLDQIYYEKYF
TGCGCCAGCAGCTTGGACCAGATCTACTACGAGAAGTACTTC
>TRBJ2-3|TRBV24-1|-|-
CATSEGRASKPQYF
TGTGCCACCAGTGAGGGCAGGGCATCGAAGCCGCAGTATTTT
>TRBJ2-1|TRBV21-1|once|-
CASSTREGTGISYNEQFF
TGTGCCAGCAGCACCAGAGAAGGGACGGGCATATCCTACAATGAGCAGTTCTTC
>TRBJ2-1|TRBV6-1|-|TRBD2
CASSQLAGPSYNEQFF
TGTGCCAGCAGCCAACTAGCGGGTCCTTCCTACAATGAGCAGTTCTTC
>TRBJ1-3|TRBV4-2|medium-sized|-
CASSQEDRAGNTIYF
TGTGCCAGCAGCCAAGAGGACCGGGCTGGAAACACCATATATTTT
>TRBJ2-1|TRBV7-3|-|-
CASSLTDGSNNEQFF
TGTGCCAGCAGCTTAACGGATGGTAGTAACAATGAGCAGTTCTTC
>TRBJ1-1|TRBV13|few|-
CASSIVRGTEAFF
TGTGCCAGCAGTATCGTTCGAGGCACTGAAGCTTTCTTT
>TRBJ1-5|TRBV6-5|medium-sized|-
CASSYSQGNQPQHF
TGTGCCAGCAGTTACTCACAGGGCAATCAGCCCCAGCATTTT
>TRBJ2-1|TRBV29-1|many|-
CSVEGTDYNEQFF
TGCAGCGTTGAGGGGACGGATTACAATGAGCAGTTCTTC
>TRBJ2-7|TRBV11-1|-|-
CASSPLDGSGATYEQYF
TGTGCCAGCAGCCCGCTAGATGGTAGCGGAGCTACCTACGAGCAGTACTTC
>TRBJ1-4|TRBV5-1|few|-
CASSLGVWEANEKLFF
TGCGCCAGCAGCTTGGGAGTCTGGGAGGCTAATGAAAAACTGTTTTTT
>TRBJ2-7|TRBV6-2/TRBV6-3|few|-
CASSYVADTYEQYF
TGTGCCAGCAGTTACGTGGCGGACACCTACGAGCAGTACTTC
>TRBJ2-3|TRBV24-1|many|-
CATSEMKGGTDTQYF
TGTGCCACCAGTGAAATGAAGGGGGGTACAGATACGCAGTATTTT